Presented here are 24 T cell receptor beta chains from one specimen sequenced in a study of T cell responses to AZD1222 COVID-19 vaccine. Sequenced by immunoSEQ multiplex PCR; TCRdb stores in-frame clones only, minus some. Of around 150,000 clones listed, nearly 95% are singletons. Sequences were derived from peripheral blood, sampled on day 0 of AZD1222 vaccination. These receptors were taken from an adult in good health.

This chain links TRBV27 with TRBJ2-5; 7 bases fit TRBD1. The germline gives CDR1 MNHEY, CDR2 SMNVEV (reference sequence). The CDR3 is 14 residues long. With V trimmed by 8 bases and J by 2 bases, 8 bases remained unmatched. The CDR3 sequence is CASGRQGIQETQYF. DNA for the CDR3: TGTGCCAGCGGGCGACAGGGAATACAAGAGACCCAGTACTTC.

This sequence joins TRBV7-3 and TRBJ2-1, with 11 bases fitting TRBD1. Trimming cost V 5 bases and J 9 bases; bases outside gene matches: 9. The germline gives CDR1 SGHTA, CDR2 FQGTGA. The CDR3 sequence is 15 residues long. The CDR3 DNA reads TGTGCCAGCAGCCCGGGACAGGGGGTCTTGTCTGAGCAGTTCTTC. Amino acids: CASSPGQGVLSEQFF.

Only one count was recorded for this clone. The V and J genes are TRBV7-3 and TRBJ2-1, with 7 bases matching TRBD2. V shed 3 bases, J shed 7 bases, and the junction held 9 bases outside the gene matches. CDR1 and CDR2 (germline): SGHTA, FQGTGA. There are 15 residues in the CDR3. This chain's CDR3 is CASSLSSAAGNEQFF. The CDR3 coding sequence is TGTGCCAGCAGCTTGAGCTCGGCAGCGGGGAATGAGCAGTTCTTC.

The rearrangement uses TRBV10-1 and TRBJ2-7, with a possible D match to TRBD2 (6 bases). Trimming shortened V by 5 bases and J by 6 bases, and 20 bases separated the two germline ends. Germline V gene sequence: CDR1 WNHNN, CDR2 SYGVQD (reference sequence). This CDR3 contains 15 residues. The CDR3 DNA reads as TGCGCCAGCAGTCAGCCCGATAGTCAGGGAGGCGAGCAGTACTTC. Translation: CASSQPDSQGGEQYF.

In its sample, this clone was seen once. V gene TRBV7-9 combines with J gene TRBJ2-1, with TRBD2 as a possible D gene (6 bases). Germline loops: CDR1 SEHNR, CDR2 FQNEAQ (reference sequence). The germline V and J ends were trimmed by 1 base and 3 bases, with 10 bases remaining between them. The CDR3 is 15 residues long. The CDR3 loop is CASSLVAGYYNEQFF. CDR3 sequence (DNA): TGTGCCAGCAGCTTAGTGGCGGGATACTACAATGAGCAGTTCTTC.

This clone was seen a single time. The chain recombines TRBV19 with TRBJ2-6; D remains unclear. V was trimmed by 7 bases and J by 0 bases, leaving 13 bases between them. CDR3 size: 16 residues. Germline CDR1 is LNHDA and CDR2 is SQIVND (reference sequence). CDR3 coding DNA: TGTGCCAGTAAAGGCTCCGGAAGCTCTGGGGCCAACGTCCTGACTTTC. This sequence encodes CASKGSGSSGANVLTF.

This chain connects TRBV30 to TRBJ2-6, with D possibly called TRBD1 or TRBD2 (5 bases each). Per germline, CDR1 GTSNPN and CDR2 SVGIG (reference sequence). The CDR3 runs 13 residues. Deletions cut 4 bases from V and 2 bases from J, with 6 bases between. The CDR3 nucleotides read TGTGCCTGGATGGGGGCTGGGGCCAACGTCCTGACTTTC. As protein: CAWMGAGANVLTF. The whole variable domain, remainder taken from reference TRBV30 and TRBJ2-6, is SQTIHQWPATLVQPVGSPLSLECTVEGTSNPNLYWYRQAAGRGLQLLFYSVGIGQISSEVPQNLSASRPQDRQFILSSKKLLLSDSGFYLCAWMGAGANVLTFGAGSRLTVL.

The chain carries TRBV11-2 and TRBJ2-6, with unresolved D. V was clipped by 6 bases and J by 0 bases, with 9 bases between them. This CDR3 is built from 15 residues. CDR1 SGHAT and CDR2 FQNNGV come from the germline V gene. CDR3 amino acids: CASRSIRSGANVLTF. DNA of the CDR3: TGTGCCAGCAGATCCATCCGCTCTGGGGCCAACGTCCTGACTTTC.

V gene TRBV7-3 combines with J gene TRBJ2-6, with a weak D call TRBD1 (6 bases). V lost 8 bases and J lost 1, with 9 bases in between. This CDR3 spans 14 amino acids. The germline V gene has CDR1 SGHTA and CDR2 FQGTGA. CDR3 sequence reads: CASGQSSGANVLTF. Here the CDR3 DNA reads TGTGCCAGCGGACAGTCTTCTGGGGCCAACGTCCTGACTTTC.

This sequence joins TRBV6-5 and TRBJ2-7; D may be TRBD1 or TRBD2 (5 bases each). Germline CDR1 is MNHEY and CDR2 is SVGAGI. This CDR3 has 14 amino acids. With 5 bases removed from V and 2 bases from J, the gap between germline ends came to 13 bases. The CDR3 DNA follows: TGTGCCAGCAGTCAGTGGGACGCAACCTACGAGCAGTACTTC. Amino acids: CASSQWDATYEQYF.

The chain combines TRBV7-2 with TRBJ2-3, with TRBD2 matching 9 bases. The CDR3 length is 17 residues. Germline CDR1 reads SGHTA; CDR2 reads FQGNSA. The J segment lost 4 bases and the V segment lost 1 base, leaving 9 bases of the junction unmatched. The CDR3, as DNA: TGTGCCAGCAGCTTAGTATCTCGGCGGGGGGGATCAGATACGCAGTATTTT. Translated: CASSLVSRRGGSDTQYF.

This chain uses TRBV27 with TRBJ2-1; perhaps TRBD2 as D (5 bases). The germline V gene has CDR1 MNHEY and CDR2 SMNVEV (reference sequence). This CDR3 is 14 amino acids long. Trimming cost V 3 bases and J 10 bases, with 16 bases left between them. The CDR3 loop is CASSFSPDPGEQFF. The DNA for the CDR3 is TGTGCCAGCAGTTTTTCCCCCGACCCGGGGGAGCAGTTCTTC.

Here the CDR3 DNA reads TGTGCCAGCAGTCCAGGGCTGAACACTGAAGCTTTCTTT. Translation: CASSPGLNTEAFF. The chain employs TRBV28 and TRBJ1-1; D might be TRBD1 (5 bases). The CDR3 consists of 13 residues. V was clipped by 5 bases and J by 0 bases, with 7 bases between them. Germline V gene data show CDR1 as MDHEN and CDR2 as SYDVKM.

V is TRBV19 and J is TRBJ1-5; D gene unclear. This CDR3 region has 12 residues. The V gene lost 4 bases and the J gene lost 7 bases, with 8 bases spanning the gap. Germline-derived CDR1 and CDR2 are LNHDA and SQIVND (reference sequence). The CDR3 protein is CASSRSAQPQHF. The CDR3 DNA reads TGTGCCAGTAGTAGGAGTGCCCAGCCCCAGCATTTT.

The chain recombines TRBV10-3 with TRBJ1-5; TRBD1 aligns across 9 bases. Germline V gives CDR1 ENHRY, CDR2 SYGVKD. The CDR3 spans 14 residues. V lost 10 bases and J lost 2; bases outside the gene matches: 6. Here the CDR3 reads CATQGAGGNQPQHF. The DNA of the CDR3 is TGTGCCACACAGGGGGCAGGGGGCAATCAGCCCCAGCATTTT.

V is TRBV4-1 and J is TRBJ2-3; 8 bases line up with TRBD2. The trim removed 1 base at V and 6 bases at J, leaving 3 bases unmatched. This CDR3 is built from 14 residues. The germline gives CDR1 MGHRA, CDR2 YSYEKL. The CDR3 reads CASSQVSGSDTQYF. DNA for the CDR3: TGCGCCAGCAGCCAAGTGAGCGGGAGTGATACGCAGTATTTT.

The J gene is TRBJ1-1, the V gene TRBV11-2; D might be TRBD1 (5 bases). This CDR3 contains 13 residues. The V end was cut by 4 bases, the J end by 10 bases, with 16 bases between. Germline V gene lookup returns CDR1 SGHAT and CDR2 FQNNGV. The CDR3 sequence: CASSSGGRDVAFF. The CDR3, as DNA: TGTGCCAGCAGCTCGGGCGGCAGGGATGTAGCTTTCTTT. The entire variable domain, with the rest obtained from reference TRBV11-2 and TRBJ1-1, is as follows: EAGVAQSPRYKIIEKRQSVAFWCNPISGHATLYWYQQILGQGPKLLIQFQNNGVVDDSQLPKDRFSAERLKGVDSTLKIQPAKLEDSAVYLCASSSGGRDVAFFGQGTRLTVV.

The V gene is TRBV3-1 (or the pseudogene TRBV3-2), the J gene TRBJ2-7, with D perhaps TRBD1 or TRBD2 (6 bases each). This CDR3 has 15 residues. V was shortened by 1 base and J by 7 bases, with 17 bases between the two germline ends. Per the germline V gene, CDR1 is LGHDT and CDR2 is YNNKEL (reference sequence). The CDR3 DNA reads as TGTGCCAGCAGCCAAGGGTCGGGGGCTGTTGTTGAGCAGTACTTC. Translating gives CASSQGSGAVVEQYF.

This clone has a single count. DNA for the CDR3: TGCGCCAGCAGCTTGGTGGACAGGGGGCAAGAGACCCAGTACTTC. Amino acids: CASSLVDRGQETQYF. The genes are TRBV5-1 and TRBJ2-5; 10 bases map to TRBD1. The CDR3 is 15 residues long. J gave up 2 bases and V 0 bases, and 1 base lay outside the gene matches. Germline V gene data show CDR1 as SGHRS and CDR2 as YFSETQ.

CDR3 DNA sequence: TGCGCCAGCAGCCGGGGGGTTCAAGAGACCCAGTACTTC. Its translation: CASSRGVQETQYF. This sequence joins TRBV4-3 and TRBJ2-5; perhaps TRBD2 as D (6 bases). V was cut by 4 bases and J by 2 bases, with 8 bases left in between. Germline V gene data show CDR1 as LGHNA and CDR2 as YSLEER. The CDR3 has 13 amino acids.

The rearrangement links TRBV5-1 to TRBJ1-2; the match to TRBD1 covers 11 bases. CDR1 and CDR2 (germline): SGHRS, YFSETQ. V lost 0 bases to trimming and J lost 8 bases; unmatched junction nucleotides: 3. This CDR3 region has 14 residues. The CDR3 nucleotides read TGCGCCAGCAGCTTGGAGGGACAGGGGGTCGGCTACACCTTC. It yields the protein CASSLEGQGVGYTF.

The gene calls are TRBV5-4 and TRBJ2-2; the match to TRBD2 covers 12 bases. Germline V gene lookup returns CDR1 SGHNT and CDR2 YYREEE (reference sequence). Germline trimming cut 4 bases from V and 8 bases from J; bases unmatched to any gene: 9. This CDR3 spans 16 amino acids. The CDR3 protein is CASSPKSGTSGGELFF. The CDR3 DNA follows: TGTGCCAGCAGCCCCAAATCCGGGACTAGCGGGGGGGAGCTGTTTTTT.

This chain links TRBV30 with TRBJ1-4; maybe TRBD1 (6 bases). V lost 4 bases, J lost 8 bases, and 17 bases lay in between. The CDR3 has 14 residues. Germline loops: CDR1 GTSNPN, CDR2 SVGIG (reference sequence). The CDR3 protein is CAWNSGQGQEKLFF. The CDR3, as DNA: TGTGCCTGGAACTCAGGGCAGGGACAAGAAAAACTGTTTTTT.

As for this clone: Additional DNA sequences in this sample encode the identical CDR3. J is TRBJ1-5 and V is TRBV2; D is ambiguous. The CDR3 length is 14 residues. Per the germline V gene, CDR1 is SNHLY and CDR2 is FYNNEI. V was shortened by 6 bases and J by 6 bases, with 15 bases between the two germline ends. CDR3 loop: CASRPGSGGQPQHF. The CDR3 DNA is TGTGCCAGCAGGCCCGGTTCGGGAGGTCAGCCCCAGCATTTT.